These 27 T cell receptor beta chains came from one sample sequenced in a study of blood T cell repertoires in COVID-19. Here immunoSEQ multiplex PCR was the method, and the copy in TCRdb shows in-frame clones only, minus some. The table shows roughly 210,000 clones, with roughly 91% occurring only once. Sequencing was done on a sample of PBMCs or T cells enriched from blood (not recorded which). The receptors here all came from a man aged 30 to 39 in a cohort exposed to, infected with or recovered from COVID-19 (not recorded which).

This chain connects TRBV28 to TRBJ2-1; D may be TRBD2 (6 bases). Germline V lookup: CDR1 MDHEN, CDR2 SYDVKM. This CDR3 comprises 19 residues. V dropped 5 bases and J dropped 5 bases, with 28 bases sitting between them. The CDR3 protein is CASSLSIRRGGSRNNEQFF. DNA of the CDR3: TGTGCCAGCAGTCTTTCTATCCGACGTGGGGGGAGTAGGAACAATGAGCAGTTCTTC. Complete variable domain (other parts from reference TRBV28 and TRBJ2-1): DVKVTQSSRYLVKRTGEKVFLECVQDMDHENMFWYRQDPGLGLRLIYFSYDVKMKEKGDIPEGYSVSREKKERFSLILESASTNQTSMYLCASSLSIRRGGSRNNEQFFGPGTRLTVL.

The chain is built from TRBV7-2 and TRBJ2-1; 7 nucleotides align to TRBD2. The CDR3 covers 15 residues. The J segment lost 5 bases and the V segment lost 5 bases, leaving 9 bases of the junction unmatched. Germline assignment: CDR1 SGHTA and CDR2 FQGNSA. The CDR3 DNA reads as TGTGCCAGCAGCCGCTGGCTGGGGGGGGACAATGAGCAGTTCTTC. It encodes CASSRWLGGDNEQFF.

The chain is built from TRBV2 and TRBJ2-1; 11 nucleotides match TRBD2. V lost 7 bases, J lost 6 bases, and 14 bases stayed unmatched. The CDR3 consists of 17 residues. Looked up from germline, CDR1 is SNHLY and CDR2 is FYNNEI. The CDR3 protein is CASNLNTGTSGPNEQFF. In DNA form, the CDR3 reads TGTGCCAGCAATTTAAACACCGGGACTAGCGGCCCCAATGAGCAGTTCTTC.

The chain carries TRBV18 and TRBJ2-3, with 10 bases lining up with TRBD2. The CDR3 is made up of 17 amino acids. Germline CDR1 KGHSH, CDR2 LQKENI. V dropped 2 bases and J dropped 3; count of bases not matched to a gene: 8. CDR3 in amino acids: CASSPSPSGRDTDTQYF. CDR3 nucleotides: TGTGCCAGCTCACCATCGCCCAGCGGGAGGGATACAGATACGCAGTATTTT.

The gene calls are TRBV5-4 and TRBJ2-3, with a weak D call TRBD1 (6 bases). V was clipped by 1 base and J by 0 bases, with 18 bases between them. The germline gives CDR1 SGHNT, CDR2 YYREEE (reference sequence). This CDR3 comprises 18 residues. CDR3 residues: CASSLTSSRGSSTDTQYF. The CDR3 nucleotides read TGTGCCAGCAGCTTGACCTCGTCCAGGGGATCTAGCACAGATACGCAGTATTTT. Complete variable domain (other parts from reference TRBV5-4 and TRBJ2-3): ETGVTQSPTHLIKTRGQQVTLRCSSQSGHNTVSWYQQALGQGPQFIFQYYREEENGRGNFPPRFSGLQFPNYSSELNVNALELDDSALYLCASSLTSSRGSSTDTQYFGPGTRLTVL.

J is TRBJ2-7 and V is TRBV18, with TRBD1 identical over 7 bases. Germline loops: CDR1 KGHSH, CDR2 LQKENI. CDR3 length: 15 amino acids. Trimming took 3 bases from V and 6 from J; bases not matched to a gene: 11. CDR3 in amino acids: CASSPVEHRGAEQYF. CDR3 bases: TGTGCCAGCTCACCTGTTGAGCACAGGGGCGCCGAGCAGTACTTC.

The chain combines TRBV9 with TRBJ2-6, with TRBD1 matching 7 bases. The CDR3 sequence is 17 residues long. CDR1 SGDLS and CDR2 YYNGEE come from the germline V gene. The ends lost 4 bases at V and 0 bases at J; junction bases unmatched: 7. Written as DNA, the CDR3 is TGTGCCAGCAGCCCCCGGGACAGAGCCTCTGGGGCCAACGTCCTGACTTTC. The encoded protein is CASSPRDRASGANVLTF.

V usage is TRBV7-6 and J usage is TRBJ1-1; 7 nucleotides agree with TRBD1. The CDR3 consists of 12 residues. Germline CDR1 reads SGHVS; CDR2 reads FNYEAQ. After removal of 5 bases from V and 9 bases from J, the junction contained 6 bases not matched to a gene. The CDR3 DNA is TGTGCCAGCAGCCTACCACAGGGGCAAGCTTTCTTT. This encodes CASSLPQGQAFF.

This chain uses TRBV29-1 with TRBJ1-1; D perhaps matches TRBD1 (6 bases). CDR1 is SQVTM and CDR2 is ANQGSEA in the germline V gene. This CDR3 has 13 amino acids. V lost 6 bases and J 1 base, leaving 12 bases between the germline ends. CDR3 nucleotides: TGCAGCGTATCCCGAGGGGGGAACACTGAAGCTTTCTTT. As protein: CSVSRGGNTEAFF.

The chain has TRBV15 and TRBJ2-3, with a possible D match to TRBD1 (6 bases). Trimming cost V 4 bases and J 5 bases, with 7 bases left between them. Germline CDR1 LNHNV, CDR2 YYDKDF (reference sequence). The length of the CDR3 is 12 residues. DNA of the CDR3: TGTGCCACCAGCAAGGGGGAAGATACGCAGTATTTT. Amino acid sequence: CATSKGEDTQYF.

CDR3 in amino acids: CSASGDSYGNTIYF. The CDR3 DNA reads TGCAGTGCTAGTGGGGACAGCTATGGAAACACCATATATTTT. The chain has TRBV20-1 and TRBJ1-3; 7 nucleotides line up with TRBD1. This CDR3 is 14 amino acids long. The germline V gene has CDR1 DFQATT and CDR2 SNEGSKA (reference sequence). Trimming removed 3 bases from V and 3 bases from J; junction bases left unmatched: 5.

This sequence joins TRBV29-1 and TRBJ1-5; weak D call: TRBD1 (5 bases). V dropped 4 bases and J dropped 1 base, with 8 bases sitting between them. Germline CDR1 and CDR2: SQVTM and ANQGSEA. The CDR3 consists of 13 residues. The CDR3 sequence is CSVGGVSNQPQHF. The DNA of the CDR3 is TGCAGCGTTGGGGGCGTCAGCAATCAGCCCCAGCATTTT.

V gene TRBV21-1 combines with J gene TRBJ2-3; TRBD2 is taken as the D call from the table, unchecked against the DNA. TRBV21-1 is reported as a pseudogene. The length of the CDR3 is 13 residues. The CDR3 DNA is TGTGCCAGCAAGATAGCGGGAGCAGATACGCAGTATTTT. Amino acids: CASKIAGADTQYF.

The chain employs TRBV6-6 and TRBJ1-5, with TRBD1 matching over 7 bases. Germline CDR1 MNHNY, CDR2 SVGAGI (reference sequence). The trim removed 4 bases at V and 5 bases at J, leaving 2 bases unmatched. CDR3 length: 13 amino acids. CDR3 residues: CASSSGQHQPQHF. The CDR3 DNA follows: TGTGCCAGCAGTTCGGGACAGCATCAGCCCCAGCATTTT.

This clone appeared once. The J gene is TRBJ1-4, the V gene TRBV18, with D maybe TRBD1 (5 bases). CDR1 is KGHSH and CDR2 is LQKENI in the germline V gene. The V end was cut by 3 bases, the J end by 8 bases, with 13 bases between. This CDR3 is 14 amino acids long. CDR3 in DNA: TGTGCCAGCTCACCTGGGGGGGTGAGAGAAAAACTGTTTTTT. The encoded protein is CASSPGGVREKLFF. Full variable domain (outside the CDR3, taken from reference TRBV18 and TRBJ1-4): NAGVMQNPRHLVRRRGQEARLRCSPMKGHSHVYWYRQLPEEGLKFMVYLQKENIIDESGMPKERFSAEFPKEGPSILRIQQVVRGDSAAYFCASSPGGVREKLFFGSGTQLSVL.

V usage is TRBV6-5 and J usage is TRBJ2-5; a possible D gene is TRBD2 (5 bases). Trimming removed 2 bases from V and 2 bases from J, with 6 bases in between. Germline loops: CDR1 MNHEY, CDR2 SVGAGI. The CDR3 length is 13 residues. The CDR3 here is CASSYPGQETQYF. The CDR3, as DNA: TGTGCCAGCAGTTACCCGGGGCAAGAGACCCAGTACTTC.

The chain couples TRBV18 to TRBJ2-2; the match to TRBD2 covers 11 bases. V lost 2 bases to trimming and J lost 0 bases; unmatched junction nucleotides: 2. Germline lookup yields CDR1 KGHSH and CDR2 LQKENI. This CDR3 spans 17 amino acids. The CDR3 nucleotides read TGTGCCAGCTCACCAGGGACTAGCGGAGCGAACACCGGGGAGCTGTTTTTT. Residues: CASSPGTSGANTGELFF.

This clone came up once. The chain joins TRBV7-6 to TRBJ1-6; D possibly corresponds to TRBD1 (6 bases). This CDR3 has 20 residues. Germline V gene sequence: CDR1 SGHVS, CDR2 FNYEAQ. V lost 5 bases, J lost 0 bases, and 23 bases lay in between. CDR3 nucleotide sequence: TGTGCCAGCAGCCAAAACTTCGGGGGGAGGGGGAGCTCCTATAATTCACCCCTCCACTTT. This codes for CASSQNFGGRGSSYNSPLHF.

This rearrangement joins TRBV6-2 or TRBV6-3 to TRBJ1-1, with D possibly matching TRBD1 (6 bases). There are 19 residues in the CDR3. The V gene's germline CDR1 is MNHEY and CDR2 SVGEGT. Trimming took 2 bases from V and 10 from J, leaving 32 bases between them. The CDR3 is CASSYPGTRTALWGQTAFF. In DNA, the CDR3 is TGTGCCAGCAGTTACCCCGGGACAAGAACCGCCCTCTGGGGCCAGACAGCTTTCTTT.

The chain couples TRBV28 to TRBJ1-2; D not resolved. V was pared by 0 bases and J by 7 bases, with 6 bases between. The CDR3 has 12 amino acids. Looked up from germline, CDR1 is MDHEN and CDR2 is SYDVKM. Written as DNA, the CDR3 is TGTGCCAGCAGTTTATGGTTATCTGGCTACACCTTC. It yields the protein CASSLWLSGYTF.

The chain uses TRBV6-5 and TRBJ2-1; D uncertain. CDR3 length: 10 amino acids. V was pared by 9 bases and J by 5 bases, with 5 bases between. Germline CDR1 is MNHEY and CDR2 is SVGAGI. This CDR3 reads CASSNNEQFF. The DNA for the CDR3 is TGTGCCAGTTCAAACAATGAGCAGTTCTTC.

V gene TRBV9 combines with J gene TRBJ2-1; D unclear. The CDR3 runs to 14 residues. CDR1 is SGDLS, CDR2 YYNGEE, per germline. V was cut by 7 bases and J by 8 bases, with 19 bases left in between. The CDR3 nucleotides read TGTGCCAGCCGCCCCCTATCTCGTCGGGATGAGCAGTTCTTC. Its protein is CASRPLSRRDEQFF.

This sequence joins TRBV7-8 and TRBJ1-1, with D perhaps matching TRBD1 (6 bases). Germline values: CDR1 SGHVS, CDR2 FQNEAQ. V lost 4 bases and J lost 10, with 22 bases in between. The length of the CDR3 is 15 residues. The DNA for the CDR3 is TGTGCCAGCAGCTCTCGAGGGGGACAAGGTTCCAGAGCTTTCTTT. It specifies CASSSRGGQGSRAFF.

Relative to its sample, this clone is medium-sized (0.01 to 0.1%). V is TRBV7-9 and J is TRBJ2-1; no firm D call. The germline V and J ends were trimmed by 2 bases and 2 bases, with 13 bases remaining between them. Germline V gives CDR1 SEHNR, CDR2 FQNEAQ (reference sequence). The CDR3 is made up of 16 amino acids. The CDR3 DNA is TGTGCCAGCAGCTTAATAGGAGTCAGTACCTACAATGAGCAGTTCTTC. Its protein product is CASSLIGVSTYNEQFF.

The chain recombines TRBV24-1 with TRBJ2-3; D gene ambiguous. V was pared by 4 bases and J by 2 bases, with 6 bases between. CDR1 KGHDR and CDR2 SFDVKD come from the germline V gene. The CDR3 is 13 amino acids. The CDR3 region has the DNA TGTGCCACCAGTGACCCAAACACAGATACGCAGTATTTT. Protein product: CATSDPNTDTQYF.

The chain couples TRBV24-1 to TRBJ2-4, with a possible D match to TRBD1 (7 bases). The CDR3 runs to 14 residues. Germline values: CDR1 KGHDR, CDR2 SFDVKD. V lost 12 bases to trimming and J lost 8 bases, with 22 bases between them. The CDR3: CAAPGGPLADIQYF. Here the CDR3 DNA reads TGTGCCGCCCCAGGGGGGCCCCTCGCGGACATTCAGTACTTC.

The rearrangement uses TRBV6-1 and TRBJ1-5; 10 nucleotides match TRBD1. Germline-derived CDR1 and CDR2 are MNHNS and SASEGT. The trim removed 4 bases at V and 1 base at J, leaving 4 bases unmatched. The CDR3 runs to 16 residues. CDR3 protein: CASSARTGGSNQPQHF. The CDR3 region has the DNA TGTGCCAGCAGTGCCAGGACAGGGGGAAGCAATCAGCCCCAGCATTTT.